The 10 T cell receptor beta chains presented below share a single source sample, sequenced in a study of CD8 T cells in Susac syndrome (dated 2019 in TCRdb). To prepare the library, the immunoSEQ multiplex PCR assay was applied. RNA was extracted using the RNeasy kit, and about 0.5 to 1 ug of the RNA was reverse transcribed with random hexamers. TCRdb took the public reads, trimmed them with fastp at Q25, ran MiXCR for clone calling and kept in-frame beta chains. Rows are unified per CDR3 protein, each entry keeping the most common DNA and genes. Within this sample are 200,000 to 250,000 distinct CDR3 sequences, with approximately 94% of them counted one time only. Together, the top ten hold over 0.15% of the sample. Input material: CD4+ T cells from PBMCs. The receptors come from a human donor with Susac syndrome.

The chain links TRBV11-2 to TRBJ2-5, with no clear D. CDR3 length: 13 residues. V was cut by 0 bases and J by 1 base, with 3 bases left in between. CDR1 and CDR2 from the germline V gene are SGHAT and FQNNGV. The CDR3 here is CASSLEFQETQYF. CDR3 nucleotide sequence: TGTGCCAGCAGCTTAGAGTTCCAAGAGACCCAGTACTTC.

The chain employs TRBV7-2 and TRBJ2-4, with TRBD1 identical over 10 bases. The trim removed 5 bases at V and 0 bases at J, leaving 10 bases unmatched. The germline V gene encodes CDR1 SGHTA and CDR2 FQGNSA. The CDR3 has 18 amino acids. In nucleotides, the CDR3 is TGTGCCAGCAGCCGAGGGACAGGGGCGACTTTAGCCAAAAACATTCAGTACTTC. Translation: CASSRGTGATLAKNIQYF. Based on the CDR3 plus reference TRBV7-2 and TRBJ2-4, the full variable domain is GAGVSQSPSNKVTEKGKDVELRCDPISGHTALYWYRQSLGQGLEFLIYFQGNSAPDKSGLPSDRFSAERTGGSVSTLTIQRTQQEDSAVYLCASSRGTGATLAKNIQYFGAGTRLSVL.

The chain recombines TRBV5-1 with TRBJ2-1; TRBD2 matches at 10 bases. V trimming: 0 bases; J trimming: 7 bases; junction bases outside the gene matches: 4. The CDR3 is 15 residues long. CDR1 is SGHRS, CDR2 YFSETQ, per germline. The CDR3 DNA follows: TGCGCCAGCAGCTTGGTGGAGCGGGGGGGAAATGAGCAGTTCTTC. Protein sequence: CASSLVERGGNEQFF. Filled out from reference TRBV5-1 and TRBJ2-1, the complete variable domain reads KAGVTQTPRYLIKTRGQQVTLSCSPISGHRSVSWYQQTPGQGLQFLFEYFSETQRNKGNFPGRFSGRQFSNSRSEMNVSTLELGDSALYLCASSLVERGGNEQFFGPGTRLTVL.

The CDR3 DNA reads TGTGCCAGCACTTGGGGTAGACAGCCCCAGCATTTT. Translation gives CASTWGRQPQHF. V usage is TRBV12-3 or TRBV12-4 and J usage is TRBJ1-5; D gene ambiguous. CDR3 length: 12 residues. V was pared by 7 bases and J by 7 bases, with 11 bases between.

The chain has TRBV7-3 and TRBJ2-5; TRBD2 aligns across 10 bases. V was pared by 1 base and J by 5 bases, with 7 bases of the junction left unmatched. There are 16 residues in the CDR3. Germline loops: CDR1 SGHTA, CDR2 FQGTGA. The CDR3 loop reads CASSLIAGGAGETQYF. Written as DNA, the CDR3 is TGTGCCAGCAGCTTAATAGCGGGGGGCGCCGGGGAGACCCAGTACTTC.

The V gene is TRBV20-1, the J gene TRBJ1-5; 7 positions agree with TRBD1. CDR3 size: 11 residues. Germline V lookup: CDR1 DFQATT, CDR2 SNEGSKA (reference sequence). V lost 6 bases and J lost 5; bases outside the gene matches: 1. The CDR3 sequence is CSAQGDQPQHF. CDR3 nucleotide sequence: TGCAGTGCGCAGGGGGATCAGCCCCAGCATTTT.

Here the CDR3 reads CSANPPGQGQGGYTF. The CDR3 nucleotides are TGCAGTGCTAACCCCCCCGGACAGGGTCAAGGTGGCTACACCTTC. This chain connects TRBV20-1 to TRBJ1-2; the match to TRBD1 covers 8 bases. V lost 4 bases to trimming and J lost 7 bases; unmatched junction nucleotides: 14. This CDR3 spans 15 amino acids. Germline V gives CDR1 DFQATT, CDR2 SNEGSKA (reference sequence).

The chain recombines TRBV29-1 with TRBJ2-5; no clear D. Trimming shortened V by 7 bases and J by 1 base, and 10 bases separated the two germline ends. Germline CDR1 is SQVTM and CDR2 is ANQGSEA. The CDR3 consists of 12 residues. The CDR3 bases are TGCAGCGGGGTAAGAGGCCAAGAGACCCAGTACTTC. Amino acid sequence: CSGVRGQETQYF.

This chain connects TRBV20-1 to TRBJ2-7; TRBD1 agrees at 8 bases. Trimming took 3 bases from V and 6 from J; bases not matched to a gene: 10. CDR3 size: 14 residues. Germline CDR1 is DFQATT and CDR2 is SNEGSKA (reference sequence). The CDR3 loop reads CSARRPGGMVEQYF. For the CDR3, the DNA is TGCAGTGCTAGGAGACCAGGGGGCATGGTCGAGCAGTACTTC.

The table lists this clonotype with a count of one. This sequence joins TRBV5-1 and TRBJ1-2, with 7 bases aligning to TRBD1. From germline, CDR1 is SGHRS and CDR2 YFSETQ. The CDR3 sequence is 14 residues long. Trimming removed 4 bases from V and 5 bases from J; junction bases left unmatched: 8. CDR3 coding DNA: TGCGCCAGCAGCCCTGGGACAGAGGTTTATGGCTACACCTTC. Its protein is CASSPGTEVYGYTF.